This TCR beta chain was sequenced during a study of early T cells in non-severe SARS-CoV-2 infection. Per the germline V gene, CDR1 is MNHEY and CDR2 is SMNVEV (reference sequence). The CDR3 is 15 amino acids. V was trimmed by 0 bases and J by 4 bases, leaving 12 bases between them. The TCR library protocol was used to attach unique molecular identifiers. These identifiers were attached to individual cDNA molecules. TCRdb re-called the 5' RACE reads through MiXCR, storing one row per CDR3 protein. The sample has roughly 50,000 distinct CDR3 sequences; around 8% are singletons. The sample holds a few counts of this clonotype.

This rearrangement joins TRBV27 to TRBJ1-1; tentatively, D is TRBD1 (5 bases). Sample: whole blood. This receptor was identified in an adult who was a healthcare worker with PCR-confirmed SARS-CoV-2 infection or an uninfected control (not recorded which). The CDR3 reads CASSLSGGVGTEAFF. The DNA for the CDR3 is TGTGCCAGCAGTTTATCAGGAGGGGTGGGCACTGAAGCTTTCTTT.